These T cell receptor beta chains were read from a single sample in a study of blood T cells in healthy people across ages. TCRdb re-derived calls from the 5' RACE reads in MiXCR, one entry per CDR3 protein. The table records around 820,000 distinct CDR3 sequences, more than 20% of them present only once. These data were also reused for a study on T cells of mothers and their children.

Sequenced input: blood. These receptors all come from a boy between 5 and 17 years old in good health. CDR3s include the opening cysteine and the closing phenylalanine or tryptophan. The D gene is left open where the match is weak. Size is stated for part of the rows, as once, few or many counts, or as a class when the clone is expanded.

CDR3	DNA	J	D	V	size
CASDYSRDTQYF	TGTGCCAGCGACTACTCTAGGGATACGCAGTATTTT	TRBJ2-3	NA	TRBV2	NA
CASSEGARTNEKLFF	TGTGCCAGCAGTGAGGGGGCTCGGACCAATGAAAAACTGTTTTTT	TRBJ1-4	NA	TRBV25-1	NA
CSVQVTGELFF	TGCAGCGTTCAGGTTACCGGGGAGCTGTTTTTT	TRBJ2-2	NA	TRBV29-1	few
CSVVTYEQYF	TGCAGCGTTGTAACCTACGAGCAGTACTTC	TRBJ2-7	NA	TRBV29-1	NA
CASNRQGEQPQHF	TGTGCCAGCAATAGACAGGGTGAACAGCCCCAGCATTTT	TRBJ1-5	TRBD1	TRBV12-3/TRBV12-4	once
CASSPGLLDEQYF	TGCGCCAGCAGCCCTGGACTTTTAGACGAGCAGTACTTC	TRBJ2-7	NA	TRBV5-1	few
CASSFSGASYNEQFF	TGTGCCAGCAGCTTTTCGGGAGCCTCCTACAATGAGCAGTTCTTC	TRBJ2-1	NA	TRBV5-6	few
CASSPGLAGVTYEQYF	TGCGCCAGCAGCCCGGGACTAGCGGGAGTCACCTACGAGCAGTACTTC	TRBJ2-7	TRBD2	TRBV5-1	NA
CASTPAGTVRGTDTQYF	TGTGCCAGCACCCCAGCCGGGACAGTGAGGGGCACAGATACGCAGTATTTT	TRBJ2-3	NA	TRBV21-1	few
CASSPDSYYGYTF	TGTGCCAGCAGCCCTGACAGCTACTATGGCTACACCTTC	TRBJ1-2	NA	TRBV7-2	NA
CASPVVLGSDTGELFF	TGTGCCTCGCCCGTAGTATTGGGGTCCGACACCGGGGAGCTGTTTTTT	TRBJ2-2	NA	TRBV30	NA
CASSQVSGGEDTQYF	TGTGCCAGCAGCCAGGTTAGCGGGGGGGAAGATACGCAGTATTTT	TRBJ2-3	TRBD2	TRBV3-1	few
CASSLARTGNNEQFF	TGTGCTAGCAGCTTAGCCCGGACAGGCAACAATGAGCAGTTCTTC	TRBJ2-1	TRBD1	TRBV7-7	NA
CASSFPRVTGGGWVNEQFF	TGTGCCAGCAGCTTTCCGCGTGTGACTGGCGGGGGGTGGGTCAATGAGCAGTTCTTC	TRBJ2-1	TRBD2	TRBV7-2	NA
CASSLSTSGTPLGQYF	TGTGCCAGCAGTTTATCGACTAGCGGGACCCCGCTCGGGCAGTACTTC	TRBJ2-5	TRBD2	TRBV27	NA
CASSHPVVETQYF	TGTGCCAGCAGTCATCCGGTGGTAGAGACCCAGTACTTC	TRBJ2-5	NA	TRBV12-3/TRBV12-4	few
CASSLDRRGELFF	TGTGCCAGCAGTTTGGACCGAAGAGGGGAGCTGTTTTTT	TRBJ2-2	NA	TRBV28	NA
CASTPGTAGANVLTF	TGTGCCAGTACCCCAGGGACAGCTGGGGCCAACGTCCTGACTTTC	TRBJ2-6	TRBD1	TRBV19	NA
CASRPGTSGNNEQFF	TGCGCCAGCAGGCCCGGGACTAGCGGAAACAATGAGCAGTTCTTC	TRBJ2-1	TRBD2	TRBV5-1	few
CASSFAGLGYTF	TGTGCCAGCAGTTTTGCGGGGTTAGGCTACACCTTC	TRBJ1-2	NA	TRBV12-3/TRBV12-4	few
CASSPNYQGASYEQYF	TGTGCCAGCTCACCAAATTATCAGGGGGCCTCCTACGAGCAGTACTTC	TRBJ2-7	TRBD1	TRBV18	once
CASRIAGGSYEQYF	TGTGCCAGCAGAATAGCGGGGGGGTCCTACGAGCAGTACTTC	TRBJ2-7	TRBD2	TRBV28	few
CASSSGAGYYEQYF	TGTGCCAGCAGCTCAGGGGCAGGGTACTACGAGCAGTACTTC	TRBJ2-7	NA	TRBV5-6	few
CACSLRTGEDYGYTF	TGTGCCTGCAGTTTGAGGACAGGGGAGGACTATGGCTACACCTTC	TRBJ1-2	TRBD1	TRBV6-1	few
CASSLAVVGKNIQYF	TGTGCCAGCAGCTTAGCCGTTGTGGGCAAAAACATTCAGTACTTC	TRBJ2-4	NA	TRBV11-2	NA
CSGGGSGNTEAFF	TGCAGCGGAGGGGGATCGGGGAACACTGAAGCTTTCTTT	TRBJ1-1	NA	TRBV29-1	NA
CASATGTGVYQPQHF	TGTGCCAGCGCTACCGGGACAGGGGTGTATCAGCCCCAGCATTTT	TRBJ1-5	TRBD1	TRBV27	NA
CASSSPSREGNSPLHF	TGCGCCAGCAGCTCTCCCTCAAGGGAGGGTAATTCACCCCTCCACTTT	TRBJ1-6	NA	TRBV5-1	few
CASSHAGREAVNEQFF	TGTGCCAGCAGTCACGCCGGCAGGGAGGCAGTCAATGAGCAGTTCTTC	TRBJ2-1	NA	TRBV6-2/TRBV6-3	NA
CASLRVFSEGRQETQYF	TGTGCCAGTCTTCGAGTGTTTTCGGAGGGGCGCCAAGAGACCCAGTACTTC	TRBJ2-5	NA	TRBV21-1	few
CASNLGTYDRGRHEQYF	TGCGCCAGCAACCTTGGGACCTATGACAGGGGGCGGCACGAGCAGTACTTC	TRBJ2-7	TRBD1	TRBV5-1	NA
CASSPAGGVGTEAFF	TGTGCCAGCAGCCCCGCCGGGGGGGTCGGGACTGAAGCTTTCTTT	TRBJ1-1	NA	TRBV7-9	NA
CSARAGDSYEQYF	TGCAGTGCTAGAGCGGGGGACTCCTACGAGCAGTACTTC	TRBJ2-7	NA	TRBV20-1	NA
CSVEGGPQETQYF	TGCAGCGTTGAGGGGGGACCACAAGAGACCCAGTACTTC	TRBJ2-5	NA	TRBV29-1	NA
CASSQDVTRRVNTEAFF	TGCGCCAGCAGCCAAGATGTGACCCGAAGAGTGAACACTGAAGCTTTCTTT	TRBJ1-1	NA	TRBV4-3	NA
CASSWGQRNTVAFF	TGTGCCAGCAGTTGGGGACAGCGGAACACTGTAGCTTTCTTT	TRBJ1-1	TRBD1	TRBV12-3/TRBV12-4	once
CASSLNFDEQFF	TGTGCCAGCAGCTTAAATTTTGATGAGCAGTTCTTC	TRBJ2-1	NA	TRBV5-4	few
CSAPGDGWDEQFF	TGCAGCGCCCCCGGGGACGGGTGGGATGAGCAGTTCTTC	TRBJ2-1	NA	TRBV29-1	NA
CASSALGDWAGELFF	TGTGCCAGCAGTGCCCTGGGGGATTGGGCCGGGGAGCTGTTTTTT	TRBJ2-2	NA	TRBV6-1	NA
CASSTGSASSYNEQFF	TGTGCCAGCAGTACAGGGTCGGCGAGCTCCTACAATGAGCAGTTCTTC	TRBJ2-1	NA	TRBV28	few
CASSYGPTLVDNEQFF	TGTGCCAGCAGTTACGGTCCCACTTTGGTTGACAATGAGCAGTTCTTC	TRBJ2-1	NA	TRBV6-6	few
CSAPGPYNYGYTF	TGCAGTGCCCCCGGGCCGTACAACTATGGCTACACCTTC	TRBJ1-2	NA	TRBV20-1	few
CASSYSNLAGTHEQFF	TGTGCCAGCAGTTACTCGAATCTAGCGGGGACCCATGAGCAGTTCTTC	TRBJ2-1	TRBD2	TRBV6-6	NA
CATSRVAGGYEQYF	TGTGCCACCAGCAGAGTAGCGGGGGGCTACGAGCAGTACTTC	TRBJ2-7	TRBD2	TRBV15	few
CSARSGTGETQYF	TGCAGTGCTAGAAGCGGGACTGGGGAGACCCAGTACTTC	TRBJ2-5	TRBD2	TRBV20-1	NA